Below, one T cell receptor beta chain is given with its context. Use of 60 Vbeta and 13 Jbeta primers characterized the PCR. This table comes from immunoSEQ multiplex PCR, and its TCRdb copy is limited to in-frame clones, with some not included. This table has about 150,000 clones, less than 90% appearing once. The CDR3 is made up of 17 amino acids. V was clipped by 0 bases and J by 4 bases; unmatched bases: 5. From germline, CDR1 is SGHTA and CDR2 FQGNSA. The sample originates from a study of cytomegalovirus exposure and HLA in healthy donors. The chain combines TRBV7-2 with TRBJ2-1; 11 bases agree with TRBD1. The TCR originated in a woman aged 18-29 years in good health and CMV-seronegative. Source material: PBMCs. The CDR3 is CASSLARGDRGYNEQFF. CDR3 nucleotides: TGTGCCAGCAGCTTAGCAAGGGGGGACAGGGGGTACAATGAGCAGTTCTTC. Complete variable domain (other parts from reference TRBV7-2 and TRBJ2-1): GAGVSQSPSNKVTEKGKDVELRCDPISGHTALYWYRQSLGQGLEFLIYFQGNSAPDKSGLPSDRFSAERTGGSVSTLTIQRTQQEDSAVYLCASSLARGDRGYNEQFFGPGTRLTVL.